This entry features one TCR beta chain sequence. The antigen remains undetermined. TCRdb re-called the PCR reads with MiXCR, one entry per CDR3 protein. The sample shows 400,000 to 600,000 distinct CDR3 sequences, about a fifth of them seen only once. The CDR3 is 13 amino acids. The data belong to a study of molecular identifiers for immune sequencing clone quantification. Findings of the study overall: Highly expanded clone sizes could be underestimated through barcode sharing by identical TCR molecules. Spiked Jurkat TCR RNA originating from one cell could reportedly be identified amid about a million naive cells.

The sequenced sample consisted of naive CD8+ T cells from blood, with Jurkat cell RNA spiked in. Described subset: FACS-sorted CD8+CD4-CCR7+CD45RA+ naive T cells. The clonotype was recovered from a human donor in good health. Some libraries in this study had Jurkat cell RNA spiked in. The chain joins TRBV21-1 to TRBJ2-7; the D segment call TRBD2 is taken from the table without a DNA check. TRBV21-1 is a known pseudogene. The CDR3 DNA reads as TGTGCCAGCAGCACGAGGGGGAGGAACGAGCAGTACTTC. Translating it yields CASSTRGRNEQYF.